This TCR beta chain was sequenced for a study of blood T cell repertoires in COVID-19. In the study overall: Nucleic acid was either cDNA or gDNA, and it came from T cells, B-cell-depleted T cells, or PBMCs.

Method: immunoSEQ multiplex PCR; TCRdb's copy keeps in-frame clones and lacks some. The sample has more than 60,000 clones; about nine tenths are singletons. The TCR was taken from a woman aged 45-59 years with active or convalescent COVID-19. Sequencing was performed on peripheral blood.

The DNA of the CDR3 is TGCGCCAGCAGTGACTCCGTCGGACAGGGAGCTTTCTTT. Amino acids: CASSDSVGQGAFF. V and J are TRBV10-1 and TRBJ1-1; TRBD1 matches 8 bases. This CDR3 has 13 residues. Unmatched junction bases numbered 7, after V lost 3 bases and J lost 10 bases. The germline CDR1 and CDR2 sequences are WNHNN and SYGVQD (reference sequence).